This T cell receptor (beta chain) was retrieved from a study of cytomegalovirus exposure and HLA in healthy donors. 13 Jbeta primers and 60 Vbeta primers were used for the PCR. Only in-frame clones appear in the TCRdb table, and some are missing; sequencing was by immunoSEQ multiplex PCR. The sample includes under 200,000 clones, roughly 80% seen only once; the top ten take around 8%. The sample consisted of PBMCs. This TCR derives from a male donor in good health and CMV-seropositive.

CDR3 sequence (DNA): TGTGCCAGCAGCCCGGCCGGGAAGGTGGGTGGAGAGACCCAGTACTTC. Its protein is CASSPAGKVGGETQYF. The chain employs TRBV7-2 and TRBJ2-5; D may be TRBD2 (5 bases). The CDR3 length is 16 residues. CDR1 SGHTA and CDR2 FQGNSA come from the germline V gene. V was shortened by 5 bases and J by 4 bases, with 20 bases between the two germline ends.